A selection of T cell receptor beta chains follows, all from one sample in a study of response to subunit inactivated influenza vaccine. TCRdb passed the RT-PCR reads through MiXCR, listing each CDR3 protein once. The sample gives some 160,000 distinct CDR3 sequences, approximately 10% of which show up once; around 12% is in the top ten. Sequencing used non-naive T cells sorted from PBMCs, obtained around seven weeks after vaccination. These receptors came from a man aged 45 to 65 who received an inactivated influenza vaccine. Each CDR3 is given with its conserved first and last residue. The order of the fields is V gene, clone size, J gene, D gene, CDR3 protein, CDR3 DNA. D genes are given only for firm matches. Expanded clones are given a class, and other clones once, few, many or no size at all.

V gene: TRBV27
clone size: few
J gene: TRBJ2-2
D gene: TRBD2
CDR3 protein: CASSLEGPSGGPFPGELFF
CDR3 DNA: TGTGCCAGCAGTTTAGAGGGCCCCTCGGGAGGGCCTTTTCCCGGGGAGCTGTTTTTT

V gene: TRBV20-1
clone size: many
J gene: TRBJ2-7
D gene: TRBD1
CDR3 protein: CSASGTGGEQYF
CDR3 DNA: TGCAGTGCTTCCGGGACAGGGGGCGAGCAGTACTTC

V gene: TRBV3-1
clone size: few
J gene: TRBJ1-6
D gene: TRBD1
CDR3 protein: CASSQGTGSSPLHF
CDR3 DNA: TGTGCCAGCAGCCAGGGGACAGGGTCGTCACCCCTCCACTTT

V gene: TRBV28
clone size: -
J gene: TRBJ2-5
D gene: -
CDR3 protein: CASSLGGQFQETQYF
CDR3 DNA: TGTGCCAGCAGTTTAGGAGGACAGTTCCAAGAGACCCAGTACTTC

V gene: TRBV4-1
clone size: -
J gene: TRBJ2-7
D gene: TRBD2
CDR3 protein: CASSQEGLAAFYEQYF
CDR3 DNA: TGCGCCAGCAGCCAAGAGGGACTAGCGGCTTTCTACGAGCAGTACTTC

V gene: TRBV5-1
clone size: medium-sized
J gene: TRBJ2-7
D gene: -
CDR3 protein: CASSLDLGYEQYF
CDR3 DNA: TGCGCCAGCAGCTTGGATCTAGGCTACGAGCAGTACTTC

V gene: TRBV6-1
clone size: -
J gene: TRBJ1-1
D gene: -
CDR3 protein: CASSERRRDEAFF
CDR3 DNA: TGTGCCAGCAGTGAAAGGAGGAGGGATGAAGCTTTCTTT

V gene: TRBV28
clone size: many
J gene: TRBJ2-7
D gene: -
CDR3 protein: CASSLSKSYEQYF
CDR3 DNA: TGTGCCAGCAGTTTATCGAAGTCCTACGAGCAGTACTTC

V gene: TRBV9
clone size: few
J gene: TRBJ2-2
D gene: TRBD2
CDR3 protein: CASSVRLAGFTGELFF
CDR3 DNA: TGTGCCAGCAGCGTGAGACTAGCGGGATTTACCGGGGAGCTGTTTTTT

V gene: TRBV6-6
clone size: -
J gene: TRBJ1-5
D gene: -
CDR3 protein: CASSYPDQPQHF
CDR3 DNA: TGTGCCAGCAGTTACCCGGATCAGCCCCAGCATTTT

V gene: TRBV3-1
clone size: -
J gene: TRBJ2-1
D gene: TRBD2
CDR3 protein: CASSQGLAGGQGNEQFF
CDR3 DNA: TGTGCCAGCAGCCAGGGACTAGCGGGGGGGCAAGGGAATGAGCAGTTCTTC

V gene: TRBV12-3/TRBV12-4
clone size: -
J gene: TRBJ2-6
D gene: TRBD1
CDR3 protein: CARKTGGRAIPLSGANVLTF
CDR3 DNA: TGTGCCAGGAAGACAGGGGGCAGGGCCATTCCGTTATCTGGGGCCAACGTCCTGACTTTC

V gene: TRBV7-2
clone size: few
J gene: TRBJ2-2
D gene: -
CDR3 protein: CASSLGGGPGELFF
CDR3 DNA: TGTGCCAGCAGCTTAGGTGGGGGTCCCGGGGAGCTGTTTTTT

V gene: TRBV11-2
clone size: -
J gene: TRBJ2-6
D gene: TRBD1
CDR3 protein: CASSLVLRIRDRNSGANVLTF
CDR3 DNA: TGTGCCAGCAGCTTAGTACTAAGGATTCGGGACAGAAACTCTGGGGCCAACGTCCTGACTTTC

V gene: TRBV6-5
clone size: many
J gene: TRBJ1-2
D gene: -
CDR3 protein: CASSYSGDGDYGYTF
CDR3 DNA: TGTGCCAGCAGTTACTCAGGCGACGGGGACTATGGCTACACCTTC

V gene: TRBV28
clone size: few
J gene: TRBJ1-6
D gene: TRBD1
CDR3 protein: CASRARQGAPLHF
CDR3 DNA: TGTGCCAGCAGAGCGAGACAGGGAGCACCCCTCCACTTT

V gene: TRBV11-2
clone size: once
J gene: TRBJ2-5
D gene: -
CDR3 protein: CASSPTILETQYF
CDR3 DNA: TGTGCCAGCAGCCCTACTATACTAGAGACCCAGTACTTC